This T cell receptor (beta chain) was recorded in a study of a mutant IDH1 vaccine in newly diagnosed glioma. On the study more broadly: Patients began vaccination 4-6 weeks after radiotherapy alone, or with temozolomide cycles. Treated patients had a mean age of roughly 39 years and a roughly 62% male, roughly 40% female split.

This CDR3 contains 15 residues. Losses at the gene ends were 6 bases for V and 5 bases for J; bases not matched to a gene: 10. Germline loops: CDR1 SQVTM, CDR2 ANQGSEA. Stated time point: week 35, safety follow-up. In every dose of vaccine, 300 ug of mutant IDH1 20-mer peptide was given alongside topical imiquimod. Repertoires were generated with immunoSEQ multiplex PCR, while TCRdb's copy carries only in-frame clones and drops some. The table has roughly 52,000 clones, roughly 80% seen once. In the case of this clone: Its antigen is still unknown.

Material: PBMCs, obtained from a glioma patient whose treatment included an IDH1 peptide vaccine. The chain employs TRBV29-1 and TRBJ2-7; 13 bases are a match to TRBD2. This receptor was identified in a woman aged 18-35 years with glioma. CDR3 DNA: TGCAGCGTGGCCAGGACTAGCGGGAGTATCCACGAGCAGTACTTC. Translated, it gives CSVARTSGSIHEQYF.